The 11 T cell receptor beta chains below come from one sample, sequenced in a study of control samples from healthy donors and cancer patients. Method: immunoSEQ multiplex PCR; TCRdb's copy keeps in-frame clones and lacks some. The data contain roughly 86,000 clones, 85% to 95% of them singletons. The sequencing input was blood. These receptors were collected from a woman in her 30s in good health.

The rearrangement uses TRBV11-2 and TRBJ1-6; D gene ambiguous. V gave up 0 bases and J gave up 9 bases, with 3 bases separating them. The CDR3 loop spans 12 amino acids. CDR1 SGHAT and CDR2 FQNNGV come from the germline V gene. DNA for the CDR3: TGTGCCAGCAGCTTAGAAATTTCACCCCTCCACTTT. This codes for CASSLEISPLHF.

The chain recombines TRBV28 with TRBJ2-6; D tentatively reads TRBD1 or TRBD2 (6 bases each). This CDR3 spans 16 amino acids. Trimming took 7 bases from V and 0 from J, leaving 13 bases between them. Germline V CDR1 and CDR2: MDHEN, SYDVKM. The CDR3 spells CASIGGGLSGANVLTF. Here the CDR3 DNA reads TGTGCCAGCATAGGAGGGGGACTCTCTGGGGCCAACGTCCTGACTTTC.

A few counts support this clone. This chain connects TRBV9 to TRBJ2-1; 12 nucleotides match TRBD2. The CDR3 runs to 16 residues. The V gene end was trimmed by 4 bases and the J gene end by 7 bases; junction bases not matched to a gene: 9. Germline CDR1 is SGDLS and CDR2 is YYNGEE. CDR3 bases: TGTGCCAGCAGCTCCCGGACTAGCGGGGTTAGGAATGAGCAGTTCTTC. Encoded protein: CASSSRTSGVRNEQFF.

The chain couples TRBV10-3 to TRBJ2-3; TRBD2 matches 8 bases. This CDR3 comprises 15 residues. Per germline, CDR1 ENHRY and CDR2 SYGVKD. Trimming removed 0 bases from V and 7 bases from J; junction bases left unmatched: 6. The CDR3 DNA reads as TGTGCCATCAGTGAGTCAACTAGCGGCAAATATACGCAGTATTTT. This codes for CAISESTSGKYTQYF.

The chain recombines TRBV6-1 with TRBJ2-7; TRBD1 matches at 7 bases. This CDR3 has 13 residues. Germline loops: CDR1 MNHNS, CDR2 SASEGT. The V segment lost 2 bases and the J segment 3 bases; nucleotides outside the gene matches: 1. DNA for the CDR3: TGTGCCAGCAGTGAACGGGACAGCTACGAGCAGTACTTC. Translated: CASSERDSYEQYF.

The chain couples TRBV18 to TRBJ2-5, with D possibly being TRBD2 (5 bases). This CDR3 contains 13 residues. V lost 5 bases, J lost 2 bases, and 9 bases lay in between. Germline V CDR1 and CDR2: KGHSH, LQKENI. CDR3 DNA sequence: TGTGCCAGCTCAGGGAGAAATCAAGAGACCCAGTACTTC. Its protein is CASSGRNQETQYF.

The genes are TRBV7-9 and TRBJ2-1, with TRBD2 matching over 11 bases. CDR3 length: 18 amino acids. The germline CDR1 and CDR2 sequences are SEHNR and FQNEAQ (reference sequence). V dropped 5 bases and J dropped 5; count of bases not matched to a gene: 14. The CDR3 here is CASSERPLIAGGHNEQFF. The CDR3 DNA reads as TGTGCCAGCAGCGAGCGCCCTCTCATAGCGGGGGGGCACAATGAGCAGTTCTTC.

The chain carries TRBV2 and TRBJ2-7, with TRBD1 as a possible D gene (6 bases). The CDR3 has 12 residues. V lost 4 bases and J 4 bases, leaving 8 bases between the germline ends. Germline V gives CDR1 SNHLY, CDR2 FYNNEI. CDR3 sequence: CASSARGYEQYF. DNA for the CDR3: TGTGCCAGCAGTGCAAGGGGGTACGAGCAGTACTTC.

V and J are TRBV2 and TRBJ1-1, with D hard to call. The germline V and J ends were trimmed by 4 bases and 3 bases, with 15 bases remaining between them. The germline V gene has CDR1 SNHLY and CDR2 FYNNEI. This CDR3 spans 15 amino acids. CDR3 nucleotide sequence: TGTGCCAGCAGTGGAGGAAGGATCGAATACACTGAAGCTTTCTTT. Translating gives CASSGGRIEYTEAFF.

The V call is TRBV20-1, the J call TRBJ2-3; D gene unclear. Germline V gene sequence: CDR1 DFQATT, CDR2 SNEGSKA (reference sequence). The V end was cut by 6 bases, the J end by 1 base, with 5 bases between. This CDR3 contains 11 residues. This chain's CDR3 is CSAPGTDTQYF. DNA for the CDR3: TGCAGTGCCCCGGGCACAGATACGCAGTATTTT.

The chain combines TRBV14 with TRBJ2-3, with D hard to call. Trimming took off 0 bases at V and 4 bases at J, with 8 bases between the two ends. CDR3 length: 14 amino acids. Germline lookup yields CDR1 SGHDN and CDR2 FVKESK. The CDR3 DNA reads TGTGCCAGCAGCCAAGAATGGTCATCAGATACGCAGTATTTT. This translates into CASSQEWSSDTQYF.